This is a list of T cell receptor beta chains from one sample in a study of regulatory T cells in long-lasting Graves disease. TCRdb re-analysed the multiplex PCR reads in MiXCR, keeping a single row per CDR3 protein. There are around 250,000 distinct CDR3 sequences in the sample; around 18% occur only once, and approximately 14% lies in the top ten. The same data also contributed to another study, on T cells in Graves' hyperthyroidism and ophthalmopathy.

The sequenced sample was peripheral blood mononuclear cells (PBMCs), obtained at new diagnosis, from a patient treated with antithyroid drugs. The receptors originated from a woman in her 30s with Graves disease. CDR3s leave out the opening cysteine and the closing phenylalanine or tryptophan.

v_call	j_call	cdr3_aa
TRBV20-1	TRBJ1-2	SASPGYT
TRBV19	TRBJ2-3	ASSIDGRTDTQY
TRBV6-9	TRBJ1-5	ASSSDSGGLQPQH
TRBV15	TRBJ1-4	ATSRDRAPSEKLF
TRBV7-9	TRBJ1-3	ASSLEGVHTIY
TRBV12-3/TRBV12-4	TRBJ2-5	ASSLKGGLAGETQY
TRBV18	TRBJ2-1	ASSPLPGTRGNEQF
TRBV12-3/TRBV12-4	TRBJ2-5	ASSLSRTPQETQY
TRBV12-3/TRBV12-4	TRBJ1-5	ASSIQGPRPQH
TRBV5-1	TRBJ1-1	ASSRGPGENTEAF
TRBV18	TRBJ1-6	ASSPMGSTRLLNSPLH
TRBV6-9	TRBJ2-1	ASSYVRGGANEQF
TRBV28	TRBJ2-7	ASHRLQTPYEQY
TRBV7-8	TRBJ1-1	ASNSYIGLQNTEAF